The sequence of this T cell receptor beta chain was determined in a study of blood T cell repertoires in COVID-19. Whole-study context: T cells, B-cell-depleted T cells, or PBMCs supplied cDNA or gDNA.

This CDR3 comprises 17 residues. Germline trimming cut 0 bases from V and 5 bases from J; bases unmatched to any gene: 10. CDR1 and CDR2 (germline): PRHDT, FYEKMQ (reference sequence). Which cohort a participant joined came from the clinical history participants gave. Recovered Cohort 3 donors showed two negative PCRs, clearance, or symptom resolution. Generated by immunoSEQ multiplex PCR, the TCRdb table keeps only in-frame clones and is missing some. This sample carries some 150,000 clones, less than 85% of them seen once, and the ten largest clones take 4.4%. The clonotype comes from a woman in her forties or fifties who had recovered from COVID-19. The sequencing input was PBMCs or T cells enriched from blood (not recorded which). J is TRBJ1-2 and V is TRBV13, with 9 bases fitting TRBD1. The CDR3 loop reads CASSLGRDREDRYGYTF. The CDR3 DNA sequence: TGTGCCAGCAGCTTAGGGAGGGACAGGGAGGATCGGTATGGCTACACCTTC. The whole variable domain, filled in from reference TRBV13 and TRBJ1-2, reads AAGVIQSPRHLIKEKRETATLKCYPIPRHDTVYWYQQGPGQDPQFLISFYEKMQSDKGSIPDRFSAQQFSDYHSELNMSSLELGDSALYFCASSLGRDREDRYGYTFGSGTRLTVV.